This T cell receptor (beta chain) comes out of a study of cytomegalovirus exposure and HLA in healthy donors. Points from the study as a whole: Analysis was carried out at a later point, and it linked a missense DCLRE1C variant to TCR beta V- and J-gene trimming.

This PCR relied on a set of 60 Vbeta primers and 13 Jbeta primers. Assay used: immunoSEQ multiplex PCR; TCRdb lists only in-frame clones, some missing. The sample consists of 95,000 to 150,000 clones, about 86% of them appearing once. As for this clone: What it binds is unknown.

Sequencing used PBMCs. This receptor was taken from a woman aged 40 to 55 in good health and CMV-seronegative.

CDR3: CAAGRRGGKDTQYF. For the CDR3, the DNA is TGTGCCGCCGGCCGCAGGGGTGGAAAAGATACGCAGTATTTT. The V gene is TRBV10-3, the J gene TRBJ2-3, with TRBD1 as a possible D gene (6 bases). The V and J ends lost 11 bases and 5 bases respectively, with 20 bases between them. Germline loops: CDR1 ENHRY, CDR2 SYGVKD. The CDR3 length is 14 residues.